A single sample is the source of the 22 T cell receptor beta chains below, sequenced in a study of shared clonotypes between healthy human individuals. The repertoire was sequenced with immunoSEQ multiplex PCR; TCRdb's copy has only in-frame clones and lacks some. The data contain approximately 2.3 million clones, 85% to 95% of them singletons. Sequenced material: naive CD4+ T cells from PBMCs. Noted subset: CD45RA+ positively selected. These receptor sequences come from a man younger than 35 in good health. Some clones in this sample may be carry-over from other donors' samples.

This clone came up once. The V and J genes are TRBV28 and TRBJ1-2; D gene ambiguous. Germline V gene data show CDR1 as MDHEN and CDR2 as SYDVKM. V was cut by 1 base and J by 1 base, with 13 bases left in between. This CDR3 region has 16 residues. CDR3 nucleotides: TGTGCCAGCAGTTTATCTTTCCAGGACTATAACTATGGCTACACCTTC. Translation gives CASSLSFQDYNYGYTF.

This rearrangement joins TRBV4-3 to TRBJ2-1; perhaps TRBD2 as D (5 bases). Per germline, CDR1 LGHNA and CDR2 YSLEER. The CDR3 is made up of 15 amino acids. V lost 0 bases and J lost 2, with 8 bases in between. In nucleotides, the CDR3 is TGCGCCAGCAGCCAAGACGGGAACCCCTACAATGAGCAGTTCTTC. It specifies CASSQDGNPYNEQFF.

The rearrangement links TRBV19 to TRBJ1-3, with D possibly matching TRBD1 (6 bases). V was shortened by 1 base and J by 8 bases, with 18 bases between the two germline ends. The germline V gene has CDR1 LNHDA and CDR2 SQIVND (reference sequence). The CDR3 sequence is 16 residues long. CDR3 residues: CASSIGGQSAFHTIYF. CDR3 nucleotide sequence: TGTGCCAGTAGTATAGGGGGGCAGTCGGCCTTCCACACCATATATTTT.

This clone was recorded only once. V is TRBV15 and J is TRBJ2-2, with TRBD1 matching 8 bases. This CDR3 has 15 amino acids. Germline V gene lookup returns CDR1 LNHNV and CDR2 YYDKDF (reference sequence). V lost 2 bases and J lost 6; bases outside the gene matches: 5. The CDR3 nucleotides are TGTGCCACCAGCAGACCCCTGACAGGGGCCGGGGAGCTGTTTTTT. It yields the protein CATSRPLTGAGELFF.

V and J are TRBV4-3 and TRBJ2-3, with a tentative D call TRBD1 (5 bases). Between the trimmed V and J ends, which lost 2 bases and 3 bases, there was a span of 15 bases. This CDR3 contains 16 residues. Germline lookup yields CDR1 LGHNA and CDR2 YSLEER. The CDR3 nucleotides read TGCGCCAGCAGCCAATATACCGGACCAGGGACAGATACGCAGTATTTT. It yields the protein CASSQYTGPGTDTQYF.

The gene calls are TRBV18 and TRBJ2-7; D is possibly TRBD2 (5 bases). Between the trimmed V and J ends, which lost 3 bases and 6 bases, there was a span of 21 bases. Germline V CDR1 and CDR2: KGHSH, LQKENI. This CDR3 is 16 amino acids long. CDR3 region: CASSPDRGLGPLEQYF. As DNA, the CDR3 is TGTGCCAGCTCACCCGACCGAGGGCTAGGGCCCCTCGAGCAGTACTTC.

The chain has TRBV5-1 and TRBJ2-3, with 13 nucleotides matching TRBD2. J gave up 3 bases and V 1 base, and 8 bases lay outside the gene matches. Germline V CDR1 and CDR2: SGHRS, YFSETQ. The CDR3 spans 18 residues. The CDR3 nucleotides are TGCGCCAGCAGCTTGCCACACTCGACTAGCGGGAGGACAGATACGCAGTATTTT. This gives the protein CASSLPHSTSGRTDTQYF. Together with reference TRBV5-1 and TRBJ2-3, the CDR3 gives the full variable domain: KAGVTQTPRYLIKTRGQQVTLSCSPISGHRSVSWYQQTPGQGLQFLFEYFSETQRNKGNFPGRFSGRQFSNSRSEMNVSTLELGDSALYLCASSLPHSTSGRTDTQYFGPGTRLTVL.

This clone was seen a single time. The rearrangement links TRBV19 to TRBJ2-2; no definite D call. CDR1 and CDR2 from the germline V gene are LNHDA and SQIVND (reference sequence). Trimming cost V 7 bases and J 0 bases, with 12 bases left between them. The CDR3 contains 15 residues. The CDR3, as DNA: TGTGCCAGTACCCGTCGAGGATCGAACACCGGGGAGCTGTTTTTT. It specifies CASTRRGSNTGELFF. Full variable domain (remainder filled in from reference TRBV19 and TRBJ2-2): DGGITQSPKYLFRKEGQNVTLSCEQNLNHDAMYWYRQDPGQGLRLIYYSQIVNDFQKGDIAEGYSVSREKKESFPLTVTSAQKNPTAFYLCASTRRGSNTGELFFGEGSRLTVL.

The V gene is TRBV5-1, the J gene TRBJ1-2; a possible D gene is TRBD1 (5 bases). Trimming cost V 4 bases and J 3 bases, with 10 bases left between them. Germline CDR1 is SGHRS and CDR2 is YFSETQ. This CDR3 has 13 amino acids. The DNA of the CDR3 is TGCGCCAGCAGCGCCAGGGTGCACTATGGCTACACCTTC. It yields the protein CASSARVHYGYTF.

V gene TRBV11-2 combines with J gene TRBJ2-1, with D perhaps matching TRBD2 (6 bases). CDR1 SGHAT and CDR2 FQNNGV come from the germline V gene. V was pared by 2 bases and J by 3 bases, with 14 bases between. The CDR3 runs 16 residues. The CDR3: CASSLFVAGLYNEQFF. CDR3 sequence (DNA): TGTGCCAGCAGCTTATTTGTCGCGGGGCTCTACAATGAGCAGTTCTTC.

V usage is TRBV5-4 and J usage is TRBJ1-5, with 7 positions matching TRBD1. CDR1 and CDR2 from the germline V gene are SGHNT and YYREEE (reference sequence). The J segment lost 2 bases and the V segment lost 4 bases, leaving 9 bases of the junction unmatched. The CDR3 contains 16 residues. In DNA form, the CDR3 reads TGTGCCAGCAGCCAGGGGGGGAGATTAGGCAATCAGCCCCAGCATTTT. Protein: CASSQGGRLGNQPQHF.

V and J are TRBV6-6 and TRBJ2-1, with no clear D. In germline, CDR1 is MNHNY, CDR2 SVGAGI (reference sequence). This CDR3 comprises 14 residues. Deletions cut 2 bases from V and 8 bases from J, with 13 bases between. The CDR3 nucleotides are TGTGCCAGCAGTTACGGTCGTAGCAGTCATGAGCAGTTCTTC. As protein: CASSYGRSSHEQFF.

The chain employs TRBV28 and TRBJ1-5, with D uncertain. The CDR3 is 12 residues long. V lost 11 bases to trimming and J lost 0 bases, with 8 bases between them. Germline V gene data show CDR1 as MDHEN and CDR2 as SYDVKM. CDR3 residues: CAGRSSNQPQHF. The CDR3 nucleotides read TGTGCCGGAAGGAGTAGCAATCAGCCCCAGCATTTT.

The chain uses TRBV28 and TRBJ1-2; D might be TRBD1 (5 bases). The V gene's germline CDR1 is MDHEN and CDR2 SYDVKM. Trimming shortened V by 7 bases and J by 6 bases, and 18 bases separated the two germline ends. This CDR3 region has 14 residues. The CDR3 bases are TGTGCCAGCATCCTAGACCAGGAGGGGAATGGCTACACCTTC. Its translation: CASILDQEGNGYTF.

V and J are TRBV30 and TRBJ2-7; D is possibly TRBD1 or TRBD2 (6 bases each). Germline V gene sequence: CDR1 GTSNPN, CDR2 SVGIG (reference sequence). The CDR3 spans 15 residues. Trimming took off 0 bases at V and 3 bases at J, with 15 bases between the two ends. The CDR3: CAWSVSGASRYEQYF. The CDR3 region has the DNA TGTGCCTGGAGTGTATCGGGGGCGTCACGCTACGAGCAGTACTTC.

J is TRBJ2-7 and V is TRBV6-1; 11 bases line up with TRBD2. The CDR3 spans 12 residues. CDR1 is MNHNS and CDR2 is SASEGT in the germline V gene. The ends lost 11 bases at V and 1 base at J; junction bases unmatched: 1. In DNA form, the CDR3 reads TGTGCCGCTAGCGGGAGGTCCTACGAGCAGTACTTC. Its protein is CAASGRSYEQYF.

The V gene is TRBV6-5, the J gene TRBJ2-2; 9 positions agree with TRBD1. The CDR3 runs to 15 residues. V lost 6 bases to trimming and J lost 6 bases; unmatched junction nucleotides: 8. Germline CDR1 is MNHEY and CDR2 is SVGAGI. The CDR3 nucleotides are TGTGCCAGCAGCACGGGACAGGGATCGGCCGGGGAGCTGTTTTTT. Its translation: CASSTGQGSAGELFF.

This clone was observed a single time. Other DNA sequences within the sample encode an identical CDR3. The chain combines TRBV2 with TRBJ2-7; no firm D call. Germline V gene sequence: CDR1 SNHLY, CDR2 FYNNEI. This CDR3 region has 11 residues. The V and J ends lost 6 bases and 3 bases respectively, with 6 bases between them. The DNA of the CDR3 is TGTGCCAGCAGGACTGTCTACGAGCAGTACTTC. This codes for CASRTVYEQYF. Complete variable domain (other parts from reference TRBV2 and TRBJ2-7): EPEVTQTPSHQVTQMGQEVILRCVPISNHLYFYWYRQILGQKVEFLVSFYNNEISEKSEIFDDQFSVERPDGSNFTLKIRSTKLEDSAMYFCASRTVYEQYFGPGTRLTVT.

This clone has only a few counts. The chain is built from TRBV30 and TRBJ1-1, with D perhaps TRBD1 (6 bases). This CDR3 has 14 amino acids. The ends were cut back, 1 base at V and 5 bases at J, with 14 bases in the middle. Germline loops: CDR1 GTSNPN, CDR2 SVGIG (reference sequence). CDR3 sequence (DNA): TGTGCCTGGAGTGATTGGGGTGGGACAACTGAAGCTTTCTTT. Amino acids: CAWSDWGGTTEAFF.

The chain employs TRBV6-4 and TRBJ2-3; 7 nucleotides match TRBD2. CDR1 and CDR2 (germline): MRHNA, SNTAGT. After removal of 5 bases from V and 4 bases from J, the junction contained 9 bases not matched to a gene. This CDR3 is built from 15 residues. Written as DNA, the CDR3 is TGTGCCAGCAGTCCAAGCGGGATATCTGCAGATACGCAGTATTTT. Translated: CASSPSGISADTQYF.

The chain carries TRBV6-1 and TRBJ2-1, with 7 bases matching TRBD2. The junction had 8 bases not matched to a gene; V was cut back by 7 bases and J by 8 bases. This CDR3 comprises 13 residues. From germline, CDR1 is MNHNS and CDR2 SASEGT. CDR3 protein: CASTWGGIYEQFF. CDR3 sequence (DNA): TGTGCCAGCACCTGGGGGGGGATCTATGAGCAGTTCTTC.

This sequence joins TRBV7-9 and TRBJ2-3; TRBD2 agrees at 10 bases. CDR1 is SEHNR and CDR2 is FQNEAQ in the germline V gene (reference sequence). V gave up 2 bases and J gave up 3 bases; unmatched junction bases: 2. The CDR3 consists of 15 residues. CDR3 sequence reads: CASSLLLAGTDTQYF. As DNA, the CDR3 is TGTGCCAGCAGCTTATTACTAGCGGGAACAGATACGCAGTATTTT.